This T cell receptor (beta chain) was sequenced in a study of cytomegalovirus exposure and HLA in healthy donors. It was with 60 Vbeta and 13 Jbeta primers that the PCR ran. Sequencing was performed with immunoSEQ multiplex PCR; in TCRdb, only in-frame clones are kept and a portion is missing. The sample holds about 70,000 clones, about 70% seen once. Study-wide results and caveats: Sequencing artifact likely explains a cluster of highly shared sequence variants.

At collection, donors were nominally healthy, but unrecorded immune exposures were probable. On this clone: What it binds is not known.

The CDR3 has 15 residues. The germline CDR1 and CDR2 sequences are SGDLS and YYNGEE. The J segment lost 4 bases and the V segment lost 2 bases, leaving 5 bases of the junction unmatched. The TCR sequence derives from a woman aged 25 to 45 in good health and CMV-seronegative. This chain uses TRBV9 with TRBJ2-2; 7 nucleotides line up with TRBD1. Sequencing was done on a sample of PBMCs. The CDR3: CASSVSEGATGELFF. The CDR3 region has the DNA TGTGCCAGCAGCGTTTCAGAGGGGGCCACCGGGGAGCTGTTTTTT.